This entry lists 7 T cell receptor beta chains sequenced from one sample in a study of T cells in tuberculosis. Profiling relied on immunoSEQ multiplex PCR, and the TCRdb table lists in-frame clones only, not all of them. The profile shows about 35,000 clones, about 90% of them singletons. This sample's time point: new active TB diagnosis, blood taken before or within 7 days of starting treatment. Sample: PBMCs, taken at tuberculosis diagnosis. The receptors were sampled from an adult with tuberculosis. Some clones in this sample may be carry-over from other donors' samples.

The table lists this clone with a few counts. The chain combines TRBV5-1 with TRBJ1-2; D is possibly TRBD1 (5 bases). Germline-derived CDR1 and CDR2 are SGHRS and YFSETQ. This CDR3 region has 14 residues. V was shortened by 4 bases and J by 4 bases, with 14 bases between the two germline ends. This CDR3 reads CASSRSTDGYGYTF. CDR3 DNA: TGCGCCAGCAGCCGATCGACAGACGGCTATGGCTACACCTTC.

V and J are TRBV2 and TRBJ2-7; TRBD1 is a possible D gene (5 bases). The CDR3 totals 15 residues. The germline CDR1 and CDR2 sequences are SNHLY and FYNNEI. The V gene lost 6 bases and the J gene lost 3 bases, with 18 bases spanning the gap. CDR3 region: CASSDQGSLSYEQYF. Here the CDR3 DNA reads TGTGCCAGCAGCGATCAGGGAAGCCTCAGCTACGAGCAGTACTTC.

The chain uses TRBV13 and TRBJ2-4; tentatively, D is TRBD2 (5 bases). Trimming removed 5 bases at V and 1 base at J, with 12 bases between. The CDR3 has 15 residues. Germline CDR1 reads PRHDT; CDR2 reads FYEKMQ (reference sequence). CDR3: CASSGSGEAKNIQYF. The CDR3 nucleotides are TGTGCCAGCAGCGGTTCCGGGGAGGCCAAAAACATTCAGTACTTC.

The chain is built from TRBV7-9 and TRBJ2-7; no clear D gene. Germline V gene data show CDR1 as SEHNR and CDR2 as FQNEAQ (reference sequence). The CDR3 loop spans 16 amino acids. Trimming removed 5 bases at V and 1 base at J, with 18 bases between. As DNA, the CDR3 is TGTGCCAGCAGCCTAGTTCCAGGCAGTGCGTCCTACGAGCAGTACTTC. This gives the protein CASSLVPGSASYEQYF.

V usage is TRBV5-4 and J usage is TRBJ2-7, with D unresolved. Trimming left V 0 bases short and J 5 bases short, with 12 bases between. The germline V gene encodes CDR1 SGHNT and CDR2 YYREEE (reference sequence). The CDR3 has 14 residues. This chain's CDR3 is CASSLVLSSHEQYF. The CDR3 region has the DNA TGTGCCAGCAGCTTGGTTCTTAGCAGCCACGAGCAGTACTTC.

The chain has TRBV7-3 and TRBJ2-7; possible D gene TRBD1, 5 bases. The CDR3 covers 15 residues. The germline CDR1 and CDR2 sequences are SGHTA and FQGTGA. V lost 2 bases and J lost 2, with 13 bases in between. The CDR3 bases are TGTGCCAGCAGCTTACGGCCAGGGATTCCCTACGAGCAGTACTTC. As protein: CASSLRPGIPYEQYF.

The rearrangement links TRBV6-5 to TRBJ2-7; 8 bases fit TRBD1. CDR3 length equals 15 residues. Losses at the gene ends were 5 bases for V and 0 bases for J; bases not matched to a gene: 6. The germline CDR1 and CDR2 sequences are MNHEY and SVGAGI. In DNA, the CDR3 is TGTGCCAGCAGTCCGCCGGGACAGGCCTCCTACGAGCAGTACTTC. Protein: CASSPPGQASYEQYF.